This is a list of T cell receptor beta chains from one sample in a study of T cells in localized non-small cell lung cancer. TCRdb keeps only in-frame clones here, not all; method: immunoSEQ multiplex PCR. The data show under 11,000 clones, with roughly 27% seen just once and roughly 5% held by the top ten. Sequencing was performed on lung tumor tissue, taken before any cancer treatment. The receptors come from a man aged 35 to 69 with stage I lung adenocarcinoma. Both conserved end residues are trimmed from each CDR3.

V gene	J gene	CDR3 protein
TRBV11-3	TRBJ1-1	ASSVQGSMNTEAF
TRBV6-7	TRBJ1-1	ATDRGTEAF
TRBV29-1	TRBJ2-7	SGPWGGENEQY
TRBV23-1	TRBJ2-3	ASSQSQETGSFRCGDTQY
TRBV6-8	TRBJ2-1	ASSPSGGPYNEQF
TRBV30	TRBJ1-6	AWSVPGQGMSPNSPLH
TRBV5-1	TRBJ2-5	ASSPYDRVGETQY
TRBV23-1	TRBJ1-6	ASFLPGDAVLTPLH
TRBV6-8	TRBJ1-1	ASSYRNTEAF
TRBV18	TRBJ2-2	ASSQVANTGTNTGELF
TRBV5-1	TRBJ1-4	ASSLKEYRGRDEKLF
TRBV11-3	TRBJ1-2	ASSPRGSVPRGYT
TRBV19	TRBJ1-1	ASRRQGGVRTEAF
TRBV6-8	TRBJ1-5	ASSYDRANQPQH
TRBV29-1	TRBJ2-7	SVELVDYDEQY
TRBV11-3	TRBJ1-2	ASSFNVPPNGYT
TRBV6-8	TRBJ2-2	ASSWGLNTGELF
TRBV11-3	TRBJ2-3	ASSFGGAGGDTQY
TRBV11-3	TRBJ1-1	ASSLGDRVVTYTEAF
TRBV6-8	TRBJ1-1	ASSYIMNTEAF
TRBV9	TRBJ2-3	ASSVSSGGRGDTQY
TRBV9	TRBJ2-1	ASRPGYNEQF
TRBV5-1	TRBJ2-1	ASSTTGDVRNEQF
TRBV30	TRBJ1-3	AWRRLSGNTIY